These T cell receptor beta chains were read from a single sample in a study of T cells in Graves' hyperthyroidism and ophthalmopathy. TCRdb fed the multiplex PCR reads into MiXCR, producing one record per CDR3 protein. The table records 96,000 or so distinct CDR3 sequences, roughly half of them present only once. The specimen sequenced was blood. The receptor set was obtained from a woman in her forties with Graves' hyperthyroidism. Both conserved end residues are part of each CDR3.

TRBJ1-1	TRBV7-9	CASIRQPNTEVFF
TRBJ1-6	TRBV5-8	CASTHRGTGDDSPLHF
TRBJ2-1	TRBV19	CASSQSSLGGPLDNEQFF
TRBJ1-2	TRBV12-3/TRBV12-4	CASRLGAYGYTF
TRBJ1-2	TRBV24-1	CATSDSTGRGGRERVDGYTF
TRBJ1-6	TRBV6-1	CASSTGQGFYNSPLHF
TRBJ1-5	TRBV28	CASSLRGGGVYQPQHF
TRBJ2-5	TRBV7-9	CASSFQGGETQYF
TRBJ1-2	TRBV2	CASRPEVPTF
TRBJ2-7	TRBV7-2	CASSFLAGSTYEQYF
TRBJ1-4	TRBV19	CASSKETEGEKLFF
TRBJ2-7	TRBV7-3	CASSPPGLVYEQYF
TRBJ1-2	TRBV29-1	CSVVDSVNYGYTF
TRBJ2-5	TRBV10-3	CAISTGGLAGVRETQYF
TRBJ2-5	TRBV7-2	CASSLATGAETQYF
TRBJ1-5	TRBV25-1	CASSVSGAGNQPQHF
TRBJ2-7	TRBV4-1	CASSQPEWGEQYF
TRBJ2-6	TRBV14	CASSQEGGAPSSGANVLTF
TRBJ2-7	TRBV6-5	CASSLAGTGELEQYF
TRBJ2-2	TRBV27	CASSLYGAGVNTGELFF
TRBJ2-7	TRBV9	CASSPGEGIYEQYF
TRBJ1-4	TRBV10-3	CASRFGGATNEKLFF
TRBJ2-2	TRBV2	CASYHHTGELLF
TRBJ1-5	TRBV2	CASSVSAEGQGAEGNQPQHF
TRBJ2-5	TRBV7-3	CASSPKNAPETQYF
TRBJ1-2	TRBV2	CASSEAPDSRGYTF
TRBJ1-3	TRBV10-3	CAISVFGGRDTIYF
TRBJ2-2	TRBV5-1	CASSLTGNYNTGELFF
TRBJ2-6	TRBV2	CASSFGGVGANVLTF
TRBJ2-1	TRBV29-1	CSAEGQEQFF
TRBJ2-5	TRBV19	CASSATGGETQYF
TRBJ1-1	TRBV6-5	CASSYRRGNTEAFF
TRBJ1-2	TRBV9	CASSRALDSGNTF
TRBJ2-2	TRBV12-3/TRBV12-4	CASSSLAGVATGELFF
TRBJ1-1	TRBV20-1	CSAASGGLGAFF
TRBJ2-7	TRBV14	CASSQKGTVYEQYF
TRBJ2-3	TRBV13	CASSRTSGSIDTQYF
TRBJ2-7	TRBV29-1	CSVRAGSHEQYF
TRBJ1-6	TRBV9	CASSWTGNSPLHF
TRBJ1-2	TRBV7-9	CASSLTGSAYGYTF
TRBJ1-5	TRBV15	CATSPTKSGNNQPQHF
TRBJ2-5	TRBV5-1	CASSLEGLQETQYF
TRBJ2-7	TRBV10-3	CAICSAPLTGSYEQYF
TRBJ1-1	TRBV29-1	CSRSPLNTEAFF
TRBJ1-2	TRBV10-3	CAISPWGKNYGYTF
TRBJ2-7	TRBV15	CATSRDTYEQYF